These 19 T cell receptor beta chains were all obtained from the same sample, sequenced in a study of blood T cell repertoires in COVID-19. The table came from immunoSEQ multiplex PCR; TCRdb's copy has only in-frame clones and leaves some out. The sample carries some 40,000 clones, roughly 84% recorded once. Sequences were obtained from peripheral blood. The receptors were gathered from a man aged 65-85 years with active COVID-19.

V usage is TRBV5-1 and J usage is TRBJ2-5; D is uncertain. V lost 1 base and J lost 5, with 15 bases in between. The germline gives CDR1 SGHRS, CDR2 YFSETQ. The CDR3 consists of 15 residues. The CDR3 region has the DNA TGCGCCAGCAGCTTGCGGCGCGGAACTCGGGAGACCCAGTACTTC. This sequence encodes CASSLRRGTRETQYF. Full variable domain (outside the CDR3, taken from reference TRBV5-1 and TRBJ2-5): KAGVTQTPRYLIKTRGQQVTLSCSPISGHRSVSWYQQTPGQGLQFLFEYFSETQRNKGNFPGRFSGRQFSNSRSEMNVSTLELGDSALYLCASSLRRGTRETQYFGPGTRLLVL.

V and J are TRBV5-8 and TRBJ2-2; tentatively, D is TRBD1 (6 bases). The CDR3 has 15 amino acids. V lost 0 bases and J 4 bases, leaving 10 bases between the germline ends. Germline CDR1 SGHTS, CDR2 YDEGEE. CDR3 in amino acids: CASSLDRARTGELFF. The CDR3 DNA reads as TGTGCCAGCAGCTTGGACAGGGCTCGCACCGGGGAGCTGTTTTTT.

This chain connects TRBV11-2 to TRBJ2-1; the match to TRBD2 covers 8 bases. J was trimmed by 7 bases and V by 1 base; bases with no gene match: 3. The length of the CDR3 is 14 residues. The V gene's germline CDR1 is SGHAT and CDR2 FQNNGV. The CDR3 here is CASSLAGGQNEQFF. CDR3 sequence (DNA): TGTGCCAGCAGCTTAGCGGGAGGGCAGAATGAGCAGTTCTTC.

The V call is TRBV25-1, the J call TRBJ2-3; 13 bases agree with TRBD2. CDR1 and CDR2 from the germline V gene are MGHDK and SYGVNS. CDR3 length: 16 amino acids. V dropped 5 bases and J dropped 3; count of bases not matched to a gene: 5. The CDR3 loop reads CASSSRTSGGTDTQYF. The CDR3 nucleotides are TGTGCCAGCAGTTCAAGGACTAGCGGGGGAACAGATACGCAGTATTTT.

The CDR3 reads CAWSLPRASNQPQHF. DNA of the CDR3: TGTGCCTGGAGCCTCCCCAGGGCGAGCAATCAGCCCCAGCATTTT. The chain is built from TRBV30 and TRBJ1-5; possible D gene TRBD1, 5 bases. CDR3 length equals 15 residues. The germline V and J ends were trimmed by 3 bases and 1 base, with 13 bases remaining between them. Germline CDR1 GTSNPN, CDR2 SVGIG (reference sequence).

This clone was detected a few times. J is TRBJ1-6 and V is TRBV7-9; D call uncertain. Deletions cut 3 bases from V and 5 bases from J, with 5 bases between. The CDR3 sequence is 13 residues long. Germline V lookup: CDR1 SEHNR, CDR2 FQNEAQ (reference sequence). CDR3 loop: CASSLAHNSPLHF. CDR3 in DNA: TGTGCCAGCAGCTTGGCCCATAATTCACCCCTCCACTTT.

CDR3 sequence (DNA): TGTGCCAGCAGCTTGGGACACTCTCTCACAGATACGCAGTATTTT. Its translation is CASSLGHSLTDTQYF. The chain recombines TRBV11-3 with TRBJ2-3; a weak D match, TRBD1 (6 bases). Trimming pared 3 bases from V and 2 bases from J, leaving 12 bases between. CDR1 and CDR2 (germline): SGHNT, YENEEA. The CDR3 length is 15 residues.

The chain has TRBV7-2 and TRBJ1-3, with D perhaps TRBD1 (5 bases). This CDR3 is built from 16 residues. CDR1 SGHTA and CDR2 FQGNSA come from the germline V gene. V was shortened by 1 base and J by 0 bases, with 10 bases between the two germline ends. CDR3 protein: CASSLERQRSGNTIYF. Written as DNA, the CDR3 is TGTGCCAGCAGCTTAGAACGACAGCGCTCTGGAAACACCATATATTTT.

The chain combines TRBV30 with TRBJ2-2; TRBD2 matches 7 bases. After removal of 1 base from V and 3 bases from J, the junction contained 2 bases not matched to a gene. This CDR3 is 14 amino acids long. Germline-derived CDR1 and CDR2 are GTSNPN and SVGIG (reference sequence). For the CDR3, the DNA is TGTGCCTGGAGTGAAACTAGCGACACCGGGGAGCTGTTTTTT. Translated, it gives CAWSETSDTGELFF. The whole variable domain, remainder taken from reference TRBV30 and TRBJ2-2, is SQTIHQWPATLVQPVGSPLSLECTVEGTSNPNLYWYRQAAGRGLQLLFYSVGIGQISSEVPQNLSASRPQDRQFILSSKKLLLSDSGFYLCAWSETSDTGELFFGEGSRLTVL.

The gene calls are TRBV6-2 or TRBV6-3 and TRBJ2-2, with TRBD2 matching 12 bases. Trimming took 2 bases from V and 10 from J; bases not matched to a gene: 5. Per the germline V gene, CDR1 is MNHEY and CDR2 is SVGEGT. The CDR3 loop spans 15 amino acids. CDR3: CASSYHLAGGAELFF. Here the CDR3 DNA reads TGTGCCAGCAGTTACCATCTAGCGGGAGGGGCGGAGCTGTTTTTT.

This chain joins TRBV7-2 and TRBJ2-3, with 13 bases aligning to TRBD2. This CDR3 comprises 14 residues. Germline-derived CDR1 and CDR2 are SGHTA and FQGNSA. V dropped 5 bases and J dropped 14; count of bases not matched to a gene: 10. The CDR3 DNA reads TGTGCCAGCAGCCCCAGGACTAGCGGGGGTTACCTGTATTTT. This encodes CASSPRTSGGYLYF. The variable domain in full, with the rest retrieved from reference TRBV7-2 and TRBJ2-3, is GAGVSQSPSNKVTEKGKDVELRCDPISGHTALYWYRQSLGQGLEFLIYFQGNSAPDKSGLPSDRFSAERTGGSVSTLTIQRTQQEDSAVYLCASSPRTSGGYLYFGPGTRLTVL.

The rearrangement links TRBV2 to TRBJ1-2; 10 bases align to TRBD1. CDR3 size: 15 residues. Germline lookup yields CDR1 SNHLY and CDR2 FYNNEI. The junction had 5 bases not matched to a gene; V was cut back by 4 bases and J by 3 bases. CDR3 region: CASSVGQGRDYGYTF. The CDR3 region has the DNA TGTGCCAGCAGTGTGGGACAGGGGAGAGACTATGGCTACACCTTC.

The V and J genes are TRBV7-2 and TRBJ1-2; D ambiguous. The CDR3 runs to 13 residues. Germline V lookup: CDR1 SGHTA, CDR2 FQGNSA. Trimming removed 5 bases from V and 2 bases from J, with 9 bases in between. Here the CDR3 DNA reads TGTGCCAGCAGCCGGCCGGAGAACTATGGCTACACCTTC. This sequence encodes CASSRPENYGYTF.

The CDR3 sequence: CASSLQGYNEQFF. In DNA form, the CDR3 reads TGTGCCAGCAGCTTACAGGGTTACAATGAGCAGTTCTTC. V and J are TRBV7-8 and TRBJ2-1; the D gene is possibly TRBD1 (5 bases). Germline loops: CDR1 SGHVS, CDR2 FQNEAQ. The CDR3 is made up of 13 amino acids. The ends were cut back, 2 bases at V and 4 bases at J, with 6 bases in the middle.

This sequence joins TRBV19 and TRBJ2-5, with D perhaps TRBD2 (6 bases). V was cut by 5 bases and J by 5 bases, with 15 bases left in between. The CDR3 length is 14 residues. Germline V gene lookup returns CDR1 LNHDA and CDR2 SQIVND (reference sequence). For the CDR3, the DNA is TGTGCCAGTAGTGCGGGACTCGTTTTGGAGACCCAGTACTTC. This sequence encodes CASSAGLVLETQYF.

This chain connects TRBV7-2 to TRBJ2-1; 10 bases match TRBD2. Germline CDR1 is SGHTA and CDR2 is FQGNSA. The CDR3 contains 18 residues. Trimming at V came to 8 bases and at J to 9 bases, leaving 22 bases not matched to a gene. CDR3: CASALSGAAGGPVSEQFF. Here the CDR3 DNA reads TGTGCCAGCGCCCTCTCTGGGGCAGCGGGGGGGCCTGTTAGTGAGCAGTTCTTC.

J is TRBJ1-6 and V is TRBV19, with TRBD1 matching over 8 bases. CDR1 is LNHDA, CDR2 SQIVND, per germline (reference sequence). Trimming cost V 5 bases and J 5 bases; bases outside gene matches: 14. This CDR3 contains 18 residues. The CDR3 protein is CASSPRQGTRQDNSPLHF. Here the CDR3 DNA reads TGTGCCAGTAGTCCCCGACAGGGGACCCGACAAGATAATTCACCCCTCCACTTT.

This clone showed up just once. The CDR3 nucleotides are TGTGCCAGCAGCTTAGCGATGAGGGACAGCCACGATCAGCCCCAGCATTTT. Its translation: CASSLAMRDSHDQPQHF. This sequence joins TRBV7-2 and TRBJ1-5; the match to TRBD1 covers 7 bases. Losses at the gene ends were 0 bases for V and 5 bases for J; bases not matched to a gene: 10. Per germline, CDR1 SGHTA and CDR2 FQGNSA. The CDR3 is made up of 17 amino acids.

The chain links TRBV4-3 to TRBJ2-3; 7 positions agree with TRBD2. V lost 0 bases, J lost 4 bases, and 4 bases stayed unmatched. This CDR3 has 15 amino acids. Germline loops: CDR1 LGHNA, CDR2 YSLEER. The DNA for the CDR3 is TGCGCCAGCAGCCAAGATCCCCGGGAGGCAGATACGCAGTATTTT. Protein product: CASSQDPREADTQYF.